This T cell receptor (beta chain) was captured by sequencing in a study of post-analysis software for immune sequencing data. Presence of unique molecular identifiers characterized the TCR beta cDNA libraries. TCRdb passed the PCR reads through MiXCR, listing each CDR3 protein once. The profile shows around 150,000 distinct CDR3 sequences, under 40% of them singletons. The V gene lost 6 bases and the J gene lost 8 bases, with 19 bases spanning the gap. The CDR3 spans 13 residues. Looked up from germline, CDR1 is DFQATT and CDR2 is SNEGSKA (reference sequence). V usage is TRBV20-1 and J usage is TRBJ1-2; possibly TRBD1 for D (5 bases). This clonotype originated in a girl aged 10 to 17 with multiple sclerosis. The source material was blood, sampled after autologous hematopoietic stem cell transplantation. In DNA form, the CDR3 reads TGCAGTGCGGTCACAGGCTGCGGGGCGGGCTACACCTTC. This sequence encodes CSAVTGCGAGYTF.